This TCR beta chain was sequenced in a study of OX40 agonist ivuxolimab in advanced cancers. Study-wide context: Treatment of patients was with ivuxolimab, an agonistic anti-OX40 (CD134) antibody. Administration of intravenous ivuxolimab to patients occurred every 2 weeks at 0.01 to 10 mg/kg.

This CDR3 has 14 amino acids. V lost 2 bases and J lost 1; bases outside the gene matches: 1. Germline CDR1 is SGDLS and CDR2 is YYNGEE. Sampled blood was obtained at baseline, cycle 4 day 1, and cycle 7 day 1. Profiled with immunoSEQ multiplex PCR; TCRdb holds only in-frame clones, not every one. The table shows tens of thousands of clones, with roughly nine tenths occurring only once. The receptor's source is an adult with an advanced solid tumor such as melanoma, head and neck, liver or kidney cancer. The chain combines TRBV9 with TRBJ1-1; 8 nucleotides align to TRBD1. Here the sequenced sample was CD4+ or CD8+ T cells sorted from blood, taken in a trial of the OX40 agonist ivuxolimab. This CDR3 reads CASSVTGGNTEAFF. The CDR3 bases are TGTGCCAGCAGCGTCACAGGGGGGAACACTGAAGCTTTCTTT. Using reference TRBV9 and TRBJ1-1 for the parts outside the CDR3, the full variable domain is DSGVTQTPKHLITATGQRVTLRCSPRSGDLSVYWYQQSLDQGLQFLIQYYNGEERAKGNILERFSAQQFPDLHSELNLSSLELGDSALYFCASSVTGGNTEAFFGQGTRLTVV.